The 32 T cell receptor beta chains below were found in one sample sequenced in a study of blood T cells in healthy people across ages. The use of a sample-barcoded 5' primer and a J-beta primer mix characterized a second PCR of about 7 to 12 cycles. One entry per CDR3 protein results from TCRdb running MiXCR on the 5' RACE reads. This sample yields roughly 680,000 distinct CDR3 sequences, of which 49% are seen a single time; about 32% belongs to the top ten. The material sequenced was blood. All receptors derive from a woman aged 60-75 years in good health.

CDR3 sequence: CASSAGRVDNEQFF. The CDR3 nucleotides are TGTGCCAGCAGCGCCGGGCGGGTGGACAATGAGCAGTTCTTC. The chain couples TRBV7-9 to TRBJ2-1; possibly TRBD2 for D (5 bases). Trimming took 5 bases from V and 5 from J, leaving 13 bases between them. The CDR3 has 14 amino acids. Germline assignment: CDR1 SEHNR and CDR2 FQNEAQ (reference sequence).

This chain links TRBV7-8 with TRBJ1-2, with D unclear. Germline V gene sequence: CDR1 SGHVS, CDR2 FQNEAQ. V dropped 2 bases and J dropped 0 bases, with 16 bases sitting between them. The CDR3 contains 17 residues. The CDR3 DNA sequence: TGTGCCAGCAGCTTAAGCATCGGCGCACCTACTAACTATGGCTACACCTTC. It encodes CASSLSIGAPTNYGYTF. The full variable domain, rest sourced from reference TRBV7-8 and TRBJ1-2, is GAGVSQSPRYKVAKRGQDVALRCDPISGHVSLFWYQQALGQGPEFLTYFQNEAQLDKSGLPSDRFFAERPEGSVSTLKIQRTQQEDSAVYLCASSLSIGAPTNYGYTFGSGTRLTVV.

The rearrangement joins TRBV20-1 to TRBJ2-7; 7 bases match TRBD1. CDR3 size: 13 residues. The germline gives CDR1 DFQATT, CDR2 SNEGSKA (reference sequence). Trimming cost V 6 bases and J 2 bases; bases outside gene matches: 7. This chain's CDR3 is CSADRKFAYEQYF. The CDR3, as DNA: TGCAGTGCGGACAGGAAATTTGCCTACGAGCAGTACTTC.

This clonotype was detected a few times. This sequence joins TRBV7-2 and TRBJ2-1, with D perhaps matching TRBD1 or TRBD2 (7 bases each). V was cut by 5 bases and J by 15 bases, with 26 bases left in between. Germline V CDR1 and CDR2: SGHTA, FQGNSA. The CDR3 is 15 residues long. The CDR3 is CASSTRGSGGGVTFF. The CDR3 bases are TGTGCCAGCAGCACCAGGGGTTCAGGGGGGGGGGTTACGTTCTTC.

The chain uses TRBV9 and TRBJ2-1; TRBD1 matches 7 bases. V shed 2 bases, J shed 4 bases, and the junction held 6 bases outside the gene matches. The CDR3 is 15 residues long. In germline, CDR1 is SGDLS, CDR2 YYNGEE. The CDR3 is CASSVRQGGYNEQFF. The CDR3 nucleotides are TGTGCCAGCAGCGTCCGACAGGGCGGATACAATGAGCAGTTCTTC.

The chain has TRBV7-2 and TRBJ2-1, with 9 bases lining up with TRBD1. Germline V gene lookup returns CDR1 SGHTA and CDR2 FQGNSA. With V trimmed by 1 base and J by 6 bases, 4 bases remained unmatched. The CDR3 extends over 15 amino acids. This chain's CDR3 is CASSLGGTGSNEQFF. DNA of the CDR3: TGTGCCAGCAGCTTAGGGGGGACAGGGAGCAATGAGCAGTTCTTC.

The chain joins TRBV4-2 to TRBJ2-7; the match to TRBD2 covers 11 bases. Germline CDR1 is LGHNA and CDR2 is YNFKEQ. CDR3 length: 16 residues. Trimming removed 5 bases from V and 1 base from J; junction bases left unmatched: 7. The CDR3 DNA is TGTGCCAGCAGCTTTCGACTAGCGGGGCAGTCCTACGAGCAGTACTTC. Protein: CASSFRLAGQSYEQYF.

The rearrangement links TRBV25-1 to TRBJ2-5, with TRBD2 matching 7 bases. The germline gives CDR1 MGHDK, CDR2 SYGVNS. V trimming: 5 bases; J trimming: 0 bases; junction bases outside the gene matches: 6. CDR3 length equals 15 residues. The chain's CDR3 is CASSSQRGDQETQYF. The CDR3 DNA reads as TGTGCCAGCAGTTCCCAGCGGGGCGACCAAGAGACCCAGTACTTC.

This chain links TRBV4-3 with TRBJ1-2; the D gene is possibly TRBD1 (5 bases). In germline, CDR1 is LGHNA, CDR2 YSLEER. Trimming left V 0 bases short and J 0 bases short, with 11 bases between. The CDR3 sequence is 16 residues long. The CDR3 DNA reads TGCGCCAGCAGCCAAGATGGGGCAGCCTCTAACTATGGCTACACCTTC. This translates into CASSQDGAASNYGYTF.

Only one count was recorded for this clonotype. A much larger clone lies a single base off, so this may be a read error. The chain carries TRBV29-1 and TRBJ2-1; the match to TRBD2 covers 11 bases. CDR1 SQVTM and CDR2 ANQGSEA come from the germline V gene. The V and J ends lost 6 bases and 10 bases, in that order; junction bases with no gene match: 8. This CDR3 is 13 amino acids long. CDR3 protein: CSVNSGRAGEQFF. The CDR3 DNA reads TGCAGCGTCAATAGCGGGAGGGCCGGGGAGCAGTTCTTC.

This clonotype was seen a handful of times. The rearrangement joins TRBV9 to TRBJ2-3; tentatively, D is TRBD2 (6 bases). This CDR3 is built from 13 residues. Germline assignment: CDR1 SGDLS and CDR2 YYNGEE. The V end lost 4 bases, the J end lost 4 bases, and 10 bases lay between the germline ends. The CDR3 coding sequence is TGTGCCAGCAGCCCGGACTACCCAGATACGCAGTATTTT. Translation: CASSPDYPDTQYF. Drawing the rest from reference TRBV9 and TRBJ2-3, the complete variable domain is DSGVTQTPKHLITATGQRVTLRCSPRSGDLSVYWYQQSLDQGLQFLIQYYNGEERAKGNILERFSAQQFPDLHSELNLSSLELGDSALYFCASSPDYPDTQYFGPGTRLTVL.

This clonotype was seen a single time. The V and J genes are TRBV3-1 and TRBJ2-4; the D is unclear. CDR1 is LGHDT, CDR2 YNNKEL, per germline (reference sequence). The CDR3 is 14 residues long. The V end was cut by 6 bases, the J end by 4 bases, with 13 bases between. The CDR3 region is CASSQPHRKNIQYF. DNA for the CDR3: TGTGCCAGCAGTCAGCCCCACAGAAAAAACATTCAGTACTTC.

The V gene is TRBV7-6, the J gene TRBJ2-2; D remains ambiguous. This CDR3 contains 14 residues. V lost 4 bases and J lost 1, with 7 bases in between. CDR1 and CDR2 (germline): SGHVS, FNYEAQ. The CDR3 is CASSWGWNTGELFF. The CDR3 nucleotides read TGTGCCAGCAGCTGGGGATGGAACACCGGGGAGCTGTTTTTT.

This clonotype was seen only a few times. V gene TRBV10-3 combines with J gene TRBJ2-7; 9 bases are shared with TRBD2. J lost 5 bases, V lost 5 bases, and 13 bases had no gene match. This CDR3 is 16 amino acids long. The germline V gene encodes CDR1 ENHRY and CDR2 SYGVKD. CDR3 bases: TGTGCCATCAGTCCTAACGCGGGGGGGGAGGAAAACGAGCAGTACTTC. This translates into CAISPNAGGEENEQYF.

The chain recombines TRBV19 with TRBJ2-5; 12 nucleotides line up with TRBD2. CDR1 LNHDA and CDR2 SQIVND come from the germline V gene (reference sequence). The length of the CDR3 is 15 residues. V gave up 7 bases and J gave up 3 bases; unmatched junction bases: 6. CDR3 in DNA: TGTGCCAGTACCGTGACTAGCGGGAGAGAAGAGACCCAGTACTTC. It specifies CASTVTSGREETQYF.

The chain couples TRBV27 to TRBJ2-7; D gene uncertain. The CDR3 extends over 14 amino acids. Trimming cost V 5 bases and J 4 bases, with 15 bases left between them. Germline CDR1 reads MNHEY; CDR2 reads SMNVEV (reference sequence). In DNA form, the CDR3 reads TGTGCCAGCAGTCCGGAAATTTCCTCGTACGAGCAGTACTTC. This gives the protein CASSPEISSYEQYF.

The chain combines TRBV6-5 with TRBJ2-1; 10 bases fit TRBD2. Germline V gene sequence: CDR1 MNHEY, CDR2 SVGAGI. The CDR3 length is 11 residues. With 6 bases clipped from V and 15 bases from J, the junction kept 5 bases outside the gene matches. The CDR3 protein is CASRSLAGAFF. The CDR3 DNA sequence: TGTGCCAGCAGATCGCTAGCGGGGGCGTTCTTC.

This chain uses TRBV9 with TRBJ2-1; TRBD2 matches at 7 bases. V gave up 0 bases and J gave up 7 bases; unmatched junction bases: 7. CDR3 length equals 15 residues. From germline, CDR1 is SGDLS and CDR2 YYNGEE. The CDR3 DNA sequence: TGTGCCAGCAGCGTAGTGGGGGAGGGCCTGAATGAGCAGTTCTTC. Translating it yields CASSVVGEGLNEQFF.

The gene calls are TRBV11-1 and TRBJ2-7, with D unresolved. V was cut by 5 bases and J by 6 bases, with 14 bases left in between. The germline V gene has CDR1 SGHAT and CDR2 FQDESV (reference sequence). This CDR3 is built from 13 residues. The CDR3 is CASSRVGLGEQYF. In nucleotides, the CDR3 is TGTGCCAGCAGCCGAGTAGGGCTGGGCGAGCAGTACTTC.

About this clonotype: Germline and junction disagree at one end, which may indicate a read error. The CDR3 is CASSQASGRGDTQYF. The CDR3 DNA reads TGTGCCAGTAGCCAGGCTAGCGGGAGAGGGGATACGCAGTATTTT. This rearrangement joins TRBV3-1 to TRBJ2-3; the match to TRBD2 covers 10 bases. Germline CDR1 LGHDT, CDR2 YNNKEL (reference sequence). The CDR3 is 15 amino acids.

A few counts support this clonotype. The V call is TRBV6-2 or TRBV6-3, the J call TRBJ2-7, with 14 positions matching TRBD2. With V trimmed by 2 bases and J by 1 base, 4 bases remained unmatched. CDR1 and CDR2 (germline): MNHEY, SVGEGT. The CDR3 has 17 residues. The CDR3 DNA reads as TGTGCCAGCAGTTACGGGACTAGCGGGAGTAAGTCCTACGAGCAGTACTTC. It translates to CASSYGTSGSKSYEQYF.

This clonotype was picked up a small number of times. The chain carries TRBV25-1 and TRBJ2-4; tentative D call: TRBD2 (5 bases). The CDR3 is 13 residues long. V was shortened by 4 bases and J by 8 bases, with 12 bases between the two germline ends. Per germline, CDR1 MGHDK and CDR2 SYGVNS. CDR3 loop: CASSGRAGDIQYF. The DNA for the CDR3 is TGTGCCAGCAGTGGAAGGGCCGGGGACATTCAGTACTTC.

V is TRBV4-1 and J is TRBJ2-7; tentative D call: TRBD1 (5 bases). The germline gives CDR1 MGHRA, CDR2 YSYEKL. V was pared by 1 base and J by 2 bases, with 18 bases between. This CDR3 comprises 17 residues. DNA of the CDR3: TGCGCCAGCAGCCAAGCTATACAGGCAAGCCTGGCCTACGAGCAGTACTTC. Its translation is CASSQAIQASLAYEQYF.

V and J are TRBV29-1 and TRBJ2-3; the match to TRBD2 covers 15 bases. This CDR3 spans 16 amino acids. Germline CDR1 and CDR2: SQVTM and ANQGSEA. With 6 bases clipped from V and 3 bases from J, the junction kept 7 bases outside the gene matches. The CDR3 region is CSVGGLAGGMTDTQYF. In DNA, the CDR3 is TGCAGCGTGGGGGGACTAGCGGGAGGAATGACAGATACGCAGTATTTT.

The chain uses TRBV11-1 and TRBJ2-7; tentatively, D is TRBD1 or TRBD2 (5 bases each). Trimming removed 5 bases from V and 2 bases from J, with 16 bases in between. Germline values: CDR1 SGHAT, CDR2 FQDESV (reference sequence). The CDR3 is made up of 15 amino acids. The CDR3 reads CASSPRDRSTYEQYF. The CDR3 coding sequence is TGTGCCAGCAGCCCCCGGGACCGTAGTACCTACGAGCAGTACTTC. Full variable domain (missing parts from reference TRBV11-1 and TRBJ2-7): EAEVAQSPRYKITEKSQAVAFWCDPISGHATLYWYRQILGQGPELLVQFQDESVVDDSQLPKDRFSAERLKGVDSTLKIQPAELGDSAMYLCASSPRDRSTYEQYFGPGTRLTVT.

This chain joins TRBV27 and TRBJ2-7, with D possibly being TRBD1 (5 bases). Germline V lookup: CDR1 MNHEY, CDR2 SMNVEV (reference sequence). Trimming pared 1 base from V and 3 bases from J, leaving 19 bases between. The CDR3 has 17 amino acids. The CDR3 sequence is CASSLLSWGTKYYEQYF. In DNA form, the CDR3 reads TGTGCCAGCAGTTTATTGTCGTGGGGCACAAAGTACTACGAGCAGTACTTC.

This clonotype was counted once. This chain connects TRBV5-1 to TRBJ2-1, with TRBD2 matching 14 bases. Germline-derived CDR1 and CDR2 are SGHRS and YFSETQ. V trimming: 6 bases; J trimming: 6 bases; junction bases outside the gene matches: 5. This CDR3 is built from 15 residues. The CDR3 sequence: CASTRGLAGANEQFF. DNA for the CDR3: TGCGCCAGCACCCGGGGACTAGCGGGAGCCAATGAGCAGTTCTTC.

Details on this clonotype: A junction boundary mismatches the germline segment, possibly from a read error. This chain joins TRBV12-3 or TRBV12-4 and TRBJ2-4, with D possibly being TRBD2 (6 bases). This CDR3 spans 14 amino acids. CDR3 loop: CAGSLGGEGTEQYF. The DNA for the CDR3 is TGTGCCGGCAGTCTCGGAGGGGAAGGGACGGAGCAGTACTTC.

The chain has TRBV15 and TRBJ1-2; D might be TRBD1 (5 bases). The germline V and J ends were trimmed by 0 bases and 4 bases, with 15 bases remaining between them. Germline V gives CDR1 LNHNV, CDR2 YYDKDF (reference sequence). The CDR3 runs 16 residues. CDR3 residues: CATSREGAGSGYGYTF. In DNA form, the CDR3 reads TGTGCCACCAGCAGAGAAGGGGCTGGGTCGGGCTATGGCTACACCTTC.

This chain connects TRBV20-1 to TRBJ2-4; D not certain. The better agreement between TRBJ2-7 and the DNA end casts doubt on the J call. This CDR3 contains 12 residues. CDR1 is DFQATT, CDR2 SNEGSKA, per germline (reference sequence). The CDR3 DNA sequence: TGCAGTGTAGGGCCCCCCGACTACGAGCAGTACTTC. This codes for CSVGPPDYEQYF.

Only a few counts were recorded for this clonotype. The CDR3: CSAGQTNTEAFF. Written as DNA, the CDR3 is TGCAGTGCGGGACAGACTAACACTGAAGCTTTCTTT. The chain carries TRBV20-1 and TRBJ1-1, with 7 bases fitting TRBD1. V lost 6 bases to trimming and J lost 2 bases; unmatched junction nucleotides: 3. The germline V gene encodes CDR1 DFQATT and CDR2 SNEGSKA (reference sequence). This CDR3 region has 12 residues.

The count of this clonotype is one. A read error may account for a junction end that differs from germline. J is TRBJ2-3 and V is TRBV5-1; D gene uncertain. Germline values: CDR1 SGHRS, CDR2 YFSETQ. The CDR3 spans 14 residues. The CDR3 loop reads CASSLESRTDTQYF. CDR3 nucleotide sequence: TGTGCCAGCAGCTTGGAGTCTCGCACAGATACGCAGTATTTT.